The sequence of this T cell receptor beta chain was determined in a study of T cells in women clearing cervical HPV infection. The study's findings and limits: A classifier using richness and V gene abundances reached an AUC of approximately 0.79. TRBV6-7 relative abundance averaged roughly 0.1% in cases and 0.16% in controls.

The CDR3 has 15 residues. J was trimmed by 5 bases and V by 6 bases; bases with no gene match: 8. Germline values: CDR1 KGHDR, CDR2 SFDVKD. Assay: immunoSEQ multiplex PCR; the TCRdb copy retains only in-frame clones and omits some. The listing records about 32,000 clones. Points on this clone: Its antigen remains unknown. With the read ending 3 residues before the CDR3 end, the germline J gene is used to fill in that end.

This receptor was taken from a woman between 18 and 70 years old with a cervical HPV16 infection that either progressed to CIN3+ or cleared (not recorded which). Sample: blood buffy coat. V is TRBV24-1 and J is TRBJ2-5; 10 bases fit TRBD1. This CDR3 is CATSSRQGAEETQYF. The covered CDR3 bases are TGTGCCACCAGTTCCCGACAGGGGGCAGAGGAGACC.